What follows are 27 T cell receptor beta chains derived from one specimen sequenced in a study of blood T cells in healthy people across ages. Primers used in a second PCR of roughly 7 to 11 cycles were a sample-barcoded 5' primer and a J-beta primer mix. Using its own MiXCR run on the 5' RACE reads, TCRdb lists one record per CDR3 protein. This table holds over 600,000 distinct CDR3 sequences, less than 45% found once. The material sequenced was blood. Receptors originate from a man at least 80 years old in good health.

The gene calls are TRBV6-2 or TRBV6-3 and TRBJ2-1, with 9 nucleotides matching TRBD2. The junction had 11 bases not matched to a gene; V was cut back by 2 bases and J by 0 bases. Germline V gene sequence: CDR1 MNHEY, CDR2 SVGEGT. CDR3 length: 19 amino acids. The CDR3 DNA sequence: TGTGCCAGCAGTTACGGCTCCCGACTAGCGGAAAGCTCCTACAATGAGCAGTTCTTC. Translated, it gives CASSYGSRLAESSYNEQFF.

This rearrangement joins TRBV20-1 to TRBJ2-7, with 8 bases matching TRBD1. The CDR3 extends over 12 amino acids. The J segment lost 3 bases and the V segment lost 6 bases, leaving 4 bases of the junction unmatched. CDR1 and CDR2 from the germline V gene are DFQATT and SNEGSKA (reference sequence). CDR3 sequence reads: CSAKQGDYEQYF. Here the CDR3 DNA reads TGCAGTGCCAAACAGGGGGACTACGAGCAGTACTTC.

The chain carries TRBV9 and TRBJ2-5; 7 bases line up with TRBD2. Germline CDR1 and CDR2: SGDLS and YYNGEE. There are 14 residues in the CDR3. The V segment lost 3 bases and the J segment 5 bases; nucleotides outside the gene matches: 7. CDR3 in amino acids: CASSGAGFEETQYF. Written as DNA, the CDR3 is TGTGCCAGCAGCGGAGCGGGGTTCGAGGAGACCCAGTACTTC.

This chain joins TRBV28 and TRBJ2-5; unclear D gene. Between the trimmed V and J ends, which lost 4 bases and 4 bases, there was a span of 13 bases. The germline V gene has CDR1 MDHEN and CDR2 SYDVKM. This CDR3 region has 14 residues. CDR3 amino acids: CASSYGLTRETQYF. DNA for the CDR3: TGTGCCAGCAGTTACGGGTTGACGAGAGAGACCCAGTACTTC.

The chain has TRBV12-3 or TRBV12-4 and TRBJ1-2; D gene unclear. V was trimmed by 3 bases and J by 4 bases, leaving 12 bases between them. The CDR3 spans 14 residues. As DNA, the CDR3 is TGTGCCAGCAGTTTTAGGCAGAACCCCTATGGCTACACCTTC. Protein: CASSFRQNPYGYTF.

The chain recombines TRBV7-2 with TRBJ2-3; 9 nucleotides match TRBD2. CDR1 is SGHTA and CDR2 is FQGNSA in the germline V gene. V lost 2 bases, J lost 3 bases, and 6 bases stayed unmatched. The CDR3 consists of 16 residues. In DNA, the CDR3 is TGTGCCAGCAGCTTAAGGCGGGGGGGCTCGACAGATACGCAGTATTTT. Its protein product is CASSLRRGGSTDTQYF. Drawing the rest from reference TRBV7-2 and TRBJ2-3, the complete variable domain is GAGVSQSPSNKVTEKGKDVELRCDPISGHTALYWYRQSLGQGLEFLIYFQGNSAPDKSGLPSDRFSAERTGGSVSTLTIQRTQQEDSAVYLCASSLRRGGSTDTQYFGPGTRLTVL.

The chain has TRBV5-1 and TRBJ2-3, with D possibly matching TRBD2 (6 bases). The V end was cut by 0 bases, the J end by 5 bases, with 7 bases between. In germline, CDR1 is SGHRS, CDR2 YFSETQ. The CDR3 loop spans 13 amino acids. CDR3 sequence reads: CASSLGLGDTQYF. In nucleotides, the CDR3 is TGCGCCAGCAGCTTGGGACTAGGAGATACGCAGTATTTT.

V gene TRBV3-1 combines with J gene TRBJ2-3; D uncertain. The CDR3 is made up of 15 amino acids. Trimming shortened V by 1 base and J by 3 bases, and 11 bases separated the two germline ends. The V gene's germline CDR1 is LGHDT and CDR2 YNNKEL (reference sequence). CDR3 sequence reads: CASSQGATQTDTQYF. The CDR3, as DNA: TGTGCCAGCAGCCAAGGGGCGACTCAGACAGATACGCAGTATTTT.

This clonotype was counted only a few times. The chain is built from TRBV20-1 and TRBJ2-2, with D possibly being TRBD1 or TRBD2 (5 bases each). The V gene lost 1 base and the J gene lost 6 bases, with 6 bases spanning the gap. The CDR3 is 12 residues long. Germline lookup yields CDR1 DFQATT and CDR2 SNEGSKA (reference sequence). The CDR3 bases are TGCAGTGCTAGAGCGGGGCCCGGGGAGCTGTTTTTT. Translation gives CSARAGPGELFF.

The chain couples TRBV29-1 to TRBJ1-1; 7 bases are a match to TRBD1. This CDR3 contains 16 residues. Trimming cost V 4 bases and J 1 base; bases outside gene matches: 12. Germline-derived CDR1 and CDR2 are SQVTM and ANQGSEA. The DNA for the CDR3 is TGCAGCGTTGTAAGGGTGGGGACAGCATCGAACACTGAAGCTTTCTTT. This translates into CSVVRVGTASNTEAFF.

This clonotype was observed a few times. The V gene is TRBV6-2 or TRBV6-3, the J gene TRBJ2-3, with D unclear. Germline V lookup: CDR1 MNHEY, CDR2 SVGEGT. V was shortened by 6 bases and J by 6 bases, with 10 bases between the two germline ends. CDR3 length equals 12 residues. CDR3 region: CASSITSDTQYF. The CDR3 DNA reads TGTGCCAGCAGCATAACGTCTGATACGCAGTATTTT.

The V and J genes are TRBV2 and TRBJ2-2; D is perhaps TRBD2 (5 bases). The CDR3 totals 15 residues. Trimming left V 5 bases short and J 6 bases short, with 16 bases between. In germline, CDR1 is SNHLY, CDR2 FYNNEI. CDR3 region: CASSPERVSAGELFF. DNA for the CDR3: TGTGCCAGCAGTCCGGAGAGGGTCTCGGCCGGGGAGCTGTTTTTT. Based on the CDR3 plus reference TRBV2 and TRBJ2-2, the full variable domain is EPEVTQTPSHQVTQMGQEVILRCVPISNHLYFYWYRQILGQKVEFLVSFYNNEISEKSEIFDDQFSVERPDGSNFTLKIRSTKLEDSAMYFCASSPERVSAGELFFGEGSRLTVL.

Comments on this clonotype: A much larger clonotype is one base distant, so this may be a read error. The chain links TRBV5-8 to TRBJ2-7; D is undetermined. The germline V gene encodes CDR1 SGHTS and CDR2 YDEGEE. This CDR3 spans 12 amino acids. CDR3 region: CVSSGLSYEQYF. The CDR3 nucleotides are TGTGTCAGCTCGGGCCTCTCCTACGAGCAGTACTTC.

This chain connects TRBV7-2 to TRBJ2-1; 7 nucleotides align to TRBD2. CDR3 size: 16 residues. The germline gives CDR1 SGHTA, CDR2 FQGNSA. The ends lost 2 bases at V and 6 bases at J; junction bases unmatched: 10. This CDR3 is CASSLYWRGSGNEQFF. The DNA of the CDR3 is TGTGCCAGCAGCTTATATTGGCGGGGGTCGGGCAATGAGCAGTTCTTC.

This chain uses TRBV7-9 with TRBJ1-2, with TRBD1 matching 7 bases. Looked up from germline, CDR1 is SEHNR and CDR2 is FQNEAQ (reference sequence). With V trimmed by 1 base and J by 6 bases, 8 bases remained unmatched. This CDR3 spans 15 amino acids. The DNA for the CDR3 is TGTGCCAGCAGCTTAGAGGTTTTGAGGGGGCATGGCTACACCTTC. Protein: CASSLEVLRGHGYTF. Complete variable domain (other parts from reference TRBV7-9 and TRBJ1-2): DTGVSQNPRHKITKRGQNVTFRCDPISEHNRLYWYRQTLGQGPEFLTYFQNEAQLEKSRLLSDRFSAERPKGSFSTLEIQRTEQGDSAMYLCASSLEVLRGHGYTFGSGTRLTVV.

The chain employs TRBV11-3 and TRBJ2-1; 9 bases match TRBD2. The better agreement between TRBJ2-7 and the DNA end casts doubt on the J call. CDR1 SGHNT and CDR2 YENEEA come from the germline V gene. CDR3 length: 17 amino acids. This CDR3 is CASSFDFGAGGNNEQYF. In nucleotides, the CDR3 is TGTGCCAGCAGCTTTGATTTTGGAGCGGGAGGTAACAATGAGCAGTACTTC.

The chain recombines TRBV20-1 with TRBJ1-5; a weak D match, TRBD1 (6 bases). Looked up from germline, CDR1 is DFQATT and CDR2 is SNEGSKA (reference sequence). The V end lost 5 bases, the J end lost 0 bases, and 11 bases lay between the germline ends. The CDR3 covers 14 residues. In DNA form, the CDR3 reads TGCAGTGCTCGGCGGGGGGCTAGCAATCAGCCCCAGCATTTT. Translation gives CSARRGASNQPQHF.

This clonotype was seen at least ten times. The genes are TRBV28 and TRBJ2-5, with 10 positions matching TRBD2. V dropped 8 bases and J dropped 9; count of bases not matched to a gene: 9. The CDR3 spans 13 residues. Germline CDR1 reads MDHEN; CDR2 reads SYDVKM. Written as DNA, the CDR3 is TGTGCCAGCGGGACTAGCGAGTCGGGGGCCCAGTACTTC. Translated, it gives CASGTSESGAQYF. Together with reference TRBV28 and TRBJ2-5, the CDR3 gives the full variable domain: DVKVTQSSRYLVKRTGEKVFLECVQDMDHENMFWYRQDPGLGLRLIYFSYDVKMKEKGDIPEGYSVSREKKERFSLILESASTNQTSMYLCASGTSESGAQYFGPGTRLLVL.

V usage is TRBV11-2 and J usage is TRBJ2-1, with TRBD1 matching 9 bases. Germline assignment: CDR1 SGHAT and CDR2 FQNNGV. CDR3 size: 14 residues. Trimming removed 5 bases from V and 7 bases from J; junction bases left unmatched: 6. This chain's CDR3 is CASSATGGGNEQFF. CDR3 nucleotide sequence: TGTGCCAGCAGCGCGACAGGGGGAGGGAATGAGCAGTTCTTC.

This clonotype was found once. Its ends do not fully match the called genes, so a read error is possible. The CDR3 protein is CANSVGQGESYEQYF. The CDR3 nucleotides are TGTGCCAACAGTGTGGGACAGGGAGAGTCCTACGAGCAGTACTTC. This chain joins TRBV10-3 and TRBJ2-7; 9 bases map to TRBD1. This CDR3 has 15 amino acids. The V gene's germline CDR1 is ENHRY and CDR2 SYGVKD.

This clonotype has a handful of counts. This rearrangement joins TRBV10-2 to TRBJ2-1; 8 nucleotides agree with TRBD2. Germline CDR1 is WSHSY and CDR2 is SAAADI. The CDR3 has 16 amino acids. V lost 6 bases, J lost 7 bases, and 14 bases stayed unmatched. DNA for the CDR3: TGCGCCAGCAGCGGGACTAGAGCAGATGGGGTGAATGAGCAGTTCTTC. Translating gives CASSGTRADGVNEQFF.

This clonotype was picked up one time. V gene TRBV12-5 combines with J gene TRBJ2-7, with 12 bases that match TRBD2. Per germline, CDR1 LGHNT and CDR2 FRNRAP. V was pared by 1 base and J by 7 bases, with 17 bases of the junction left unmatched. This CDR3 is 19 amino acids long. The CDR3 nucleotides read TGTGCTAGTGGTTTGGGACTAGCGGGGGCCCCGTTGTCAAGCGATGAGCAGTACTTC. Its translation: CASGLGLAGAPLSSDEQYF.

This clonotype has ten or more counts. The V and J genes are TRBV6-2 or TRBV6-3 and TRBJ2-1; possible D gene TRBD1, 6 bases. Germline assignment: CDR1 MNHEY and CDR2 SVGEGT. The CDR3 covers 15 residues. Trimming removed 5 bases from V and 9 bases from J, with 20 bases in between. In DNA, the CDR3 is TGTGCCAGCAGTCGTAACAGGGCGGATAGTGGTGAGCAGTTCTTC. Encoded protein: CASSRNRADSGEQFF.

Comments on this clonotype: It may be a read error: a sequence one base away is much more abundant. This sequence joins TRBV2 and TRBJ2-7; D may be TRBD1 (6 bases). The end of the DNA fits TRBJ2-5 better, so the J call may be wrong. In germline, CDR1 is SNHLY, CDR2 FYNNEI. The length of the CDR3 is 13 residues. This CDR3 is CASTTGFQATQYF. Written as DNA, the CDR3 is TGTGCCAGCACCACAGGGTTCCAAGCGACCCAGTACTTC.

The V call is TRBV2, the J call TRBJ2-3, with unresolved D. Per the germline V gene, CDR1 is SNHLY and CDR2 is FYNNEI. The V end lost 6 bases, the J end lost 0 bases, and 10 bases lay between the germline ends. The CDR3 length is 14 residues. CDR3 bases: TGTGCCAGCAGCCGAGACACGAGCACAGATACGCAGTATTTT. Amino acids: CASSRDTSTDTQYF.

The J gene is TRBJ2-7, the V gene TRBV6-2 or TRBV6-3, with D uncertain. Germline assignment: CDR1 MNHEY and CDR2 SVGEGT. Trimming took 2 bases from V and 5 from J, leaving 13 bases between them. The CDR3 loop spans 14 amino acids. CDR3 sequence: CASSYGLDWDEQYF. The DNA of the CDR3 is TGTGCCAGCAGTTACGGCCTGGATTGGGACGAGCAGTACTTC.

The rearrangement joins TRBV15 to TRBJ2-1; D unresolved. The ends were cut back, 0 bases at V and 15 bases at J, with 9 bases in the middle. Germline V gene data show CDR1 as LNHNV and CDR2 as YYDKDF (reference sequence). The CDR3 is made up of 11 amino acids. This chain's CDR3 is CATSRDLDRFF. CDR3 coding DNA: TGTGCCACCAGCAGAGATCTAGACCGGTTCTTC.